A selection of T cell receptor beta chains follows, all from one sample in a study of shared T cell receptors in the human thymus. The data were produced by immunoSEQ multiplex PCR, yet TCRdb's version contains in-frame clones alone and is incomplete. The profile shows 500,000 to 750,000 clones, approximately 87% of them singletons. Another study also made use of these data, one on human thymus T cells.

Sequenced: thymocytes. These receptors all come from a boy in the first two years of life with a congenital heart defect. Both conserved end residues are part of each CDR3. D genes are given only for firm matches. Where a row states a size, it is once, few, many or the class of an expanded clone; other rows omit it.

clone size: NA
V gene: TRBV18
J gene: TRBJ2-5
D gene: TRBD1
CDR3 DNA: TGTGCCAGCTCACGCAGGAAGGGGGCGGCGGAGACCCAGTACTTC
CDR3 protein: CASSRRKGAAETQYF

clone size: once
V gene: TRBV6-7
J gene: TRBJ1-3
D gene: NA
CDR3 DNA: TGTGCCAGCAGTTACCGGAACAGGCCTCTCTCTGGAAACACCATATATTTT
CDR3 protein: CASSYRNRPLSGNTIYF

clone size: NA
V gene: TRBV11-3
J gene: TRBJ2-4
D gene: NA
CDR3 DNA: TGTGCCAGCAGCTTAGATCTTCGGGGAGAGGGCGTGCGTCAAAACATTCAGTACTTC
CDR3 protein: CASSLDLRGEGVRQNIQYF

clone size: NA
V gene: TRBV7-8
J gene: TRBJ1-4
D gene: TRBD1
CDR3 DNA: TGTGCCAGCAGCTTAGCCCCAGGGGGAAGGACTAATGAAAAACTGTTTTTT
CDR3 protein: CASSLAPGGRTNEKLFF

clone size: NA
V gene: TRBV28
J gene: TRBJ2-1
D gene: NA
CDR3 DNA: TGTGCCAGCAGCCCCCCATACAATGAGCAGTTCTTC
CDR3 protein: CASSPPYNEQFF

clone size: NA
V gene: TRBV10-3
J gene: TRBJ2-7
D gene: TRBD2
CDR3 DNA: TGTGCCATCAGGATAGCGGGAGGAACATACGAGCAGTACTTC
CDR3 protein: CAIRIAGGTYEQYF

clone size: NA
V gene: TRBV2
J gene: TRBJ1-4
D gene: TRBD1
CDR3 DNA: TGTGCCAGCAGTGAAGCGAGCGACTCAGGGGGTGAAAAACTGTTTTTT
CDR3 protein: CASSEASDSGGEKLFF

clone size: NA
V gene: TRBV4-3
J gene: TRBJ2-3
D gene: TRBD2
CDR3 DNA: TGCGCCAGCAGCACACCACTAGCGGGCCTCACAGATACGCAGTATTTT
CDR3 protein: CASSTPLAGLTDTQYF

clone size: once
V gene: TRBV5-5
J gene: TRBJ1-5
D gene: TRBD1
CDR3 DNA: TGTGCCAGCAGCTTGGACAGGGGGCTAGATAGCAATCAGCCCCAGCATTTT
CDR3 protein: CASSLDRGLDSNQPQHF

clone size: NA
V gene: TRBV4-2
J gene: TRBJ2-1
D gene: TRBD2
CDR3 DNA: TGTGCCAGCAGCCAAGAAGGAAGGCGGGAGGGCTCGTACAATGAGCAGTTCTTC
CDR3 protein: CASSQEGRREGSYNEQFF

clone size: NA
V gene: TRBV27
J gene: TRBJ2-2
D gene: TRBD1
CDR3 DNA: TGTGCCAGCAGTTCTAGGGTGTCTACAGGGGGCAAGAATAGCGGGAACACCGGGGAGCTGTTTTTT
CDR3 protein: CASSSRVSTGGKNSGNTGELFF

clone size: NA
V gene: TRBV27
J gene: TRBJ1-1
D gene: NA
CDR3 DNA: TGTGCCAGCAGTTTCGAGAAAAACACTGAAGCTTTCTTT
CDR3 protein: CASSFEKNTEAFF

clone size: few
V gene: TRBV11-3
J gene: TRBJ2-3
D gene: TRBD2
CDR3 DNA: TGTGCCAGCAGCCAGATGGTAGCGGGAGGGTCAAATACGCAGTATTTT
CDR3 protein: CASSQMVAGGSNTQYF

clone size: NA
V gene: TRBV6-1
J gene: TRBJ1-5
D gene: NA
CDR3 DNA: TGTGCCAGCAGTGATGAGGAAGCGGCGGGGCGAGGTCAGCCCCAGCATTTT
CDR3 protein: CASSDEEAAGRGQPQHF

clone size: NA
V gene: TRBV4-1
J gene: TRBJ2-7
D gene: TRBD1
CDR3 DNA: TGCGCCAGCAGCCCTCGGGACAGGGGTTCCTACGAGCAGTACTTC
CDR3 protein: CASSPRDRGSYEQYF

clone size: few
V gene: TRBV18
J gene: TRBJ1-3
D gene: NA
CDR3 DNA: TGTGCCAGCTCACGAGGGTCTGGAAACACCATATATTTT
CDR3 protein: CASSRGSGNTIYF

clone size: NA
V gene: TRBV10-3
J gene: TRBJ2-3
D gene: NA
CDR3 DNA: TGTGCCATCAGTGACAGGACAGATACGCAGTATTTT
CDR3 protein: CAISDRTDTQYF

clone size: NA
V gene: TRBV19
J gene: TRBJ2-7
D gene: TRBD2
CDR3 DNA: TGTGCCAGTAGTGGCGGACTAGCGGACGAGCAGTACTTC
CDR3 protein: CASSGGLADEQYF

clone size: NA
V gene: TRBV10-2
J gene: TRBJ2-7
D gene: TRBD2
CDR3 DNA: TGCGCCAGCAGTGAAATAGCGGGAGTGAACGAGCAGTACTTC
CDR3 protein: CASSEIAGVNEQYF

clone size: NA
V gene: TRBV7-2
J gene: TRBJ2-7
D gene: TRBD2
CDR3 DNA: TGTGCCAGCAGCCCGCGAACCGGGACTAGCGGGCGCTACGAGCAGTACTTC
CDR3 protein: CASSPRTGTSGRYEQYF

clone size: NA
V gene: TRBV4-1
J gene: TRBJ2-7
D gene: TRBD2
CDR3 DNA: TGCGCCAGCAGCCAAGAGGGCGGGAGTGTGGACGAGCAGTACTTC
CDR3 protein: CASSQEGGSVDEQYF

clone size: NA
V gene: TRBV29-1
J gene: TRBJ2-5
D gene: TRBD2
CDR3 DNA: TGCAGCGTTGATTCGGAGCGGGAGGGCCTGCGGGAGACCCAGTACTTC
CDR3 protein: CSVDSEREGLRETQYF

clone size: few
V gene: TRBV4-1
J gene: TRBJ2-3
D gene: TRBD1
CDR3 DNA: TGCGCCAGCAGCCAAAGGCACGGAGAACAGGGGGCAGATACGCAGTATTTT
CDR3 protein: CASSQRHGEQGADTQYF

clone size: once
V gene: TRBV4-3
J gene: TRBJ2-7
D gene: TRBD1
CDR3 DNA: TGCGCCAGCAGCCAAGCCCCCGCAGGGGACAGGGGTCATGAGCAGTACTTC
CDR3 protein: CASSQAPAGDRGHEQYF

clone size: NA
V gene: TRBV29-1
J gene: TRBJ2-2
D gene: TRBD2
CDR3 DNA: TGCAGCGTTGATCCCGGGAGGGGGGAAACCGGGGAGCTGTTTTTT
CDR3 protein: CSVDPGRGETGELFF

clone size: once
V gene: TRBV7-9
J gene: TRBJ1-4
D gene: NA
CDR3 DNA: TGTGCCAGCAGCTTAGGGGGAGACAAACTGTTTTTT
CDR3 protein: CASSLGGDKLFF

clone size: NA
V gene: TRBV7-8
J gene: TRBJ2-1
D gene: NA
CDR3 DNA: TGTGCCAGCAGCTTAGAGTTCCGGGTGGAGCAGTTCTTC
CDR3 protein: CASSLEFRVEQFF

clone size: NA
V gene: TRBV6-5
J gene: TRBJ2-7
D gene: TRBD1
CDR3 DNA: TGTGCCAGCAGTTCACTACAGGGGCAGGTGCAGTACTTC
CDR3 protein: CASSSLQGQVQYF

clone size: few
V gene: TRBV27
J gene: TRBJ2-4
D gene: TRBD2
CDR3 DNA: TGTGCCACCTCGGGAGAGGGGAGTCGGGGGGGCATTCAGTACTTC
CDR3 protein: CATSGEGSRGGIQYF

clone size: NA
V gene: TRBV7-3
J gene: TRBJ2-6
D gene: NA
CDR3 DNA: TGTGCCAGCACTGGGCCCTCTGGGGCCAACGTCCTGACTTTC
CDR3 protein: CASTGPSGANVLTF

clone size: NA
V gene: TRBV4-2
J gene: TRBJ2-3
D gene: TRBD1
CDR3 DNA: TGTGCCAGCAGCCAACCTACAGGGGGCTGTGATACGCAGTATTTT
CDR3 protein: CASSQPTGGCDTQYF

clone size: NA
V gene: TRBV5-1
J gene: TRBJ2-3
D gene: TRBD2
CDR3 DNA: TGCGCCAGCAGCACCGAGCGGGAGCCGCGAGCAGATACGCAGTATTTT
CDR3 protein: CASSTEREPRADTQYF

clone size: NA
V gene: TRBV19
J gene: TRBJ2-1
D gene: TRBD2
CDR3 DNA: TGTGCCAGTGGGACTAGGCTTGCCTACAATGAGCAGTTCTTC
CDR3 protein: CASGTRLAYNEQFF

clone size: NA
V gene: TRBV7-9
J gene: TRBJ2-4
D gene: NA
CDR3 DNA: TGTGCCAGCAGCTTAGTTCGGGGAAACATTCAGTACTTC
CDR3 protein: CASSLVRGNIQYF

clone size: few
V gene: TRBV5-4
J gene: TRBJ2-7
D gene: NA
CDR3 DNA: TGTGCCAGCAGCTTTTCCGGGAGTCCCCACGAGCAGTACTTC
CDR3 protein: CASSFSGSPHEQYF

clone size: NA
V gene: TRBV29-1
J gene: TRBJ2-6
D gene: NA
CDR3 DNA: TGCAGCGTTGAAGAAGGAGGTTCGGCTGGGGCCAACGTCCTGACTTTC
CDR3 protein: CSVEEGGSAGANVLTF

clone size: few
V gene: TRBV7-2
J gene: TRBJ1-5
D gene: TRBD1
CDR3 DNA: TGTGCCAGCAGCCGGGACAGGGAGAGCGATCAGCCCCAGCATTTT
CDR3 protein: CASSRDRESDQPQHF

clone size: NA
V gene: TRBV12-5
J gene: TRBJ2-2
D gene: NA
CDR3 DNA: TGTGCTAGTGGTTACTATGGCGGGGAGCTGTTTTTT
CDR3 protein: CASGYYGGELFF

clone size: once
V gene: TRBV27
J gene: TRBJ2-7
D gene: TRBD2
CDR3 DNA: TGTGCCAGCAGTTCCACCCTAGCGGGAGTAACCCCCTACGAGCAGTACTTC
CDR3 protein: CASSSTLAGVTPYEQYF

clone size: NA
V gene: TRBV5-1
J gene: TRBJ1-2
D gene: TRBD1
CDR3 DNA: TGCGCCAGCAGCGGAGGACAGGGATCCGTCTCCTATGGCTACACCTTC
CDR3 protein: CASSGGQGSVSYGYTF

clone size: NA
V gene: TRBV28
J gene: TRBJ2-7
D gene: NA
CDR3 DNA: TGTGCCAGCAGTTTTGGCGGTCACCATGTTTGGTCCTACGAGCAGTACTTC
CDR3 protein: CASSFGGHHVWSYEQYF

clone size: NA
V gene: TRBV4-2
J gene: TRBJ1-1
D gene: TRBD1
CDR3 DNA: TGTGCCAGCAGCCTCTTCGACAGGGTCCCAGAAGCTTTCTTT
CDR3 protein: CASSLFDRVPEAFF

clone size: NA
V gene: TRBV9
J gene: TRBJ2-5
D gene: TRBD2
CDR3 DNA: TGTGCCAGCAGCATCGGACTAGCGGCTCAAGAGACCCAGTACTTC
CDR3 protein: CASSIGLAAQETQYF

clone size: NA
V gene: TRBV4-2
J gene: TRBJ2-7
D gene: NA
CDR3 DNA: TGTGCCAGCAGCCAAGTCCCCAGCGGGCTCTCCTACGAGCAGTACTTC
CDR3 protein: CASSQVPSGLSYEQYF

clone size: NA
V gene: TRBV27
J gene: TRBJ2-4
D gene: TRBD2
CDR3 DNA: TGTGCCAGCAGTTCGGCGGCCCTAGCGGGATCGGGGAAAAACATTCAGTACTTC
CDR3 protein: CASSSAALAGSGKNIQYF

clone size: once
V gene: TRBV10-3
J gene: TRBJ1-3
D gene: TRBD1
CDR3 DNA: TGTGCCACCATAGGACAGGCCACCTCGGACACCATATATTTT
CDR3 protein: CATIGQATSDTIYF

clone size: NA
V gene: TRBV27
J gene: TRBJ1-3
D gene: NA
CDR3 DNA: TGTGCCAGCAGTTTAGAGGACCCAAGGGGAGGGATTCTCTCTGGAAACACCATATATTTT
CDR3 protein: CASSLEDPRGGILSGNTIYF

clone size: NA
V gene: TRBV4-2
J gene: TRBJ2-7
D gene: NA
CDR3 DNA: TGTGCCAGCAGCCCACGATTGACTAGTCCGGTTAGCTCCTACGAGCAGTACTTC
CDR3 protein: CASSPRLTSPVSSYEQYF

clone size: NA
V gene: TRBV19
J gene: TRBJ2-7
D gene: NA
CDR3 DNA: TGTGCCAGTAGTATTCCTGGCAGGGGTACAGCCGAGCAGTACTTC
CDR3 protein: CASSIPGRGTAEQYF

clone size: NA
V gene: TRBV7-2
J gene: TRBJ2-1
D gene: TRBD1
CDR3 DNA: TGTGCCAGCAGCTCGGGACAGGCAACTAATGAGCAGTTCTTC
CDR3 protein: CASSSGQATNEQFF

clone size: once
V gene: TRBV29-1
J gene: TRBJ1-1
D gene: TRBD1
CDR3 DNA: TGCAGCGGCCTCCGGGACAGGGGGACTGAAGCTTTCTTT
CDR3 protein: CSGLRDRGTEAFF

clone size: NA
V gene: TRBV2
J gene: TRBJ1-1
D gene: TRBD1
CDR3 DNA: TGTGCCAGCAGTCCAGGGGGTCCTGAAGCTTTCTTT
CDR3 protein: CASSPGGPEAFF

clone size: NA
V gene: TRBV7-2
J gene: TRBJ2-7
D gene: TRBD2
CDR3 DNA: TGTGCCAGCAGCCCCAGCGGGGGGGCCTACGAGCAGTACTTC
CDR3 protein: CASSPSGGAYEQYF

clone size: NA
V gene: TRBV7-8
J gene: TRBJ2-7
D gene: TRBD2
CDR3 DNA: TGTGCCAGCAGCTTAAAGGGACTAGCGGCCCGTAGCTCCTACGAGCAGTACTTC
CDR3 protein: CASSLKGLAARSSYEQYF

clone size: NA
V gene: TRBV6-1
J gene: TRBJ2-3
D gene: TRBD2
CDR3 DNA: TGTGCCAGCAGTGAAGTAGGGACTAGCACTAGCACAGATACGCAGTATTTT
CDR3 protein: CASSEVGTSTSTDTQYF

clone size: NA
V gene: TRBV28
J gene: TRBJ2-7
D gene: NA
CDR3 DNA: TGTGCCAGCAGTTTACTCCGGGACAATCTCGAGCAGTACTTC
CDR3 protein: CASSLLRDNLEQYF

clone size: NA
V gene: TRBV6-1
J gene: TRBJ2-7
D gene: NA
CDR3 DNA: TGTGCCAGCAGTGAAGCAGTTATCGCAGGGAAAAACGGGGGTACCTACGAGCAGTACTTC
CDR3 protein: CASSEAVIAGKNGGTYEQYF

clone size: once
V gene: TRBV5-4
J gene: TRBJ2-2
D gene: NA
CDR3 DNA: TGTGCCAGCAGCTCCCCACAGGGTTCGGACACCGGGGAGCTGTTTTTT
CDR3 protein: CASSSPQGSDTGELFF

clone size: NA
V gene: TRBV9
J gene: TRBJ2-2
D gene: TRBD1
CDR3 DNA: TGTGCCAGCAGCGTAGGGTTAGAGACAGGGGGTCCCGGGGAGCTGTTTTTT
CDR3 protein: CASSVGLETGGPGELFF

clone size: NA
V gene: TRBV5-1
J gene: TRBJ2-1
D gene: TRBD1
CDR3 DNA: TGCGCCAGCAGCTACAGGGGGCGCGGGAACAATGAGCAGTTCTTC
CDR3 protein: CASSYRGRGNNEQFF